Below are 31 T cell receptor beta chains sequenced from a single sample in a study of response to subunit inactivated influenza vaccine. TCRdb passed the RT-PCR reads through MiXCR, listing each CDR3 protein once. This table holds 610,000 or so distinct CDR3 sequences, 14% found once. The sample in question was PBMCs from blood, obtained approximately 12 days after vaccination. Every receptor here comes from a man in his forties or fifties who received an inactivated influenza vaccine.

There are a few counts of this clonotype. The chain uses TRBV12-3 or TRBV12-4 and TRBJ2-4; 7 bases are shared with TRBD2. The CDR3 spans 18 residues. With 2 bases clipped from V and 3 bases from J, the junction kept 13 bases outside the gene matches. The CDR3 DNA follows: TGTGCCAGCAGTTTACGCCTCGGTTCTAGCGGAGTCAAAAACATTCAGTACTTC. It codes for CASSLRLGSSGVKNIQYF.

The chain links TRBV20-1 to TRBJ2-7, with D unclear. CDR1 is DFQATT and CDR2 is SNEGSKA in the germline V gene (reference sequence). This CDR3 is 12 amino acids long. Trimming pared 1 base from V and 6 bases from J, leaving 10 bases between. As DNA, the CDR3 is TGCAGTGCTAGAGGAAATACGGGCGAGCAGTACTTC. This encodes CSARGNTGEQYF.

Regarding this clonotype: Since no conserved phenylalanine or tryptophan closes the CDR3, a read error is the likely cause. The chain links TRBV12-3 or TRBV12-4 to TRBJ2-1; TRBD2 is a possible D gene (7 bases). CDR3 length: 15 residues. The ends were cut back, 8 bases at V and 4 bases at J, with 18 bases in the middle. Here the CDR3 DNA reads TGTGCCAGCCGCCCCGGGGGCGGGGGTTACAATGAGCAGTTCCTC. Translating it yields CASRPGGGGYNEQFL.

The chain has TRBV20-1 and TRBJ2-3; D is perhaps TRBD2 (6 bases). Germline values: CDR1 DFQATT, CDR2 SNEGSKA (reference sequence). Trimming cost V 0 bases and J 2 bases, with 12 bases left between them. The CDR3 runs 15 residues. The CDR3 is CSARDTGVYTDTQYF. CDR3 bases: TGCAGTGCTAGAGATACGGGGGTGTACACAGATACGCAGTATTTT.

The table lists this clonotype with a few counts. In nucleotides, the CDR3 is TGTGCCAGCAGCAAAGGACTAGCGGGTACCCTTTCCTACAATGAGCAGTTCTTC. Translated, it gives CASSKGLAGTLSYNEQFF. The J gene is TRBJ2-1, the V gene TRBV11-2; 11 bases fit TRBD2. The germline CDR1 and CDR2 sequences are SGHAT and FQNNGV. The junction had 10 bases not matched to a gene; V was cut back by 5 bases and J by 1 base. The CDR3 runs 18 residues.

This clonotype was observed a handful of times. This chain links TRBV6-2 or TRBV6-3 with TRBJ2-7, with D perhaps assigned TRBD1 or TRBD2 (5 bases each). Germline-derived CDR1 and CDR2 are MNHEY and SVGEGT. Trimming removed 7 bases at V and 2 bases at J, with 18 bases between. This CDR3 is 15 amino acids long. The CDR3 coding sequence is TGTGCCAGCACCAAAAGAGGGACGACACCCTACGAGCAGTACTTC. Its translation is CASTKRGTTPYEQYF.

For the CDR3, the DNA is TGTGCCAGCAGCACGGGTGGAGACACTGAAGCTTTCTTT. Translating gives CASSTGGDTEAFF. V usage is TRBV5-8 and J usage is TRBJ1-1; D not resolved. The CDR3 length is 13 residues. Germline V gives CDR1 SGHTS, CDR2 YDEGEE. Trimming removed 4 bases at V and 3 bases at J, with 10 bases between.

The genes are TRBV20-1 and TRBJ2-1; D not certain. CDR1 is DFQATT, CDR2 SNEGSKA, per germline (reference sequence). The CDR3 spans 15 residues. V dropped 0 bases and J dropped 3 bases, with 12 bases sitting between them. CDR3 sequence: CSARDAALDYNEQFF. The CDR3 DNA reads as TGCAGTGCTAGAGATGCGGCGTTGGACTACAATGAGCAGTTCTTC.

This clonotype showed up just a few times. This chain links TRBV20-1 with TRBJ1-1; maybe TRBD1 (6 bases). The CDR3 runs 14 residues. Trimming took off 6 bases at V and 1 base at J, with 15 bases between the two ends. CDR1 and CDR2 from the germline V gene are DFQATT and SNEGSKA (reference sequence). In DNA form, the CDR3 reads TGCAGTGCCCCTCTGGGGACATGGAACACTGAAGCTTTCTTT. Translation gives CSAPLGTWNTEAFF.

The V gene is TRBV6-5, the J gene TRBJ2-5; D might be TRBD1 or TRBD2, each matching 5 bases. Trimming left V 0 bases short and J 5 bases short, with 10 bases between. This CDR3 region has 14 residues. CDR1 is MNHEY and CDR2 is SVGAGI in the germline V gene. DNA of the CDR3: TGTGCCAGCAGTTACTCCGGGACCTCGGAGACCCAGTACTTC. Its protein product is CASSYSGTSETQYF.

Only a few counts were recorded for this clonotype. This chain connects TRBV12-3 or TRBV12-4 to TRBJ2-2; tentatively, D is TRBD2 (5 bases). Trimming removed 1 base at V and 7 bases at J, with 7 bases between. This CDR3 is 13 amino acids long. Here the CDR3 DNA reads TGTGCCAGCAGTTTAGGGAGCGGCGGGGAGCTGTTTTTT. It translates to CASSLGSGGELFF.

In its sample, this clonotype was seen a few times. V gene TRBV7-2 combines with J gene TRBJ2-3; a possible D gene is TRBD2 (6 bases). Trimming removed 2 bases at V and 6 bases at J, with 9 bases between. This CDR3 spans 13 amino acids. Germline CDR1 reads SGHTA; CDR2 reads FQGNSA. CDR3 amino acids: CASSLRLADTQYF. The CDR3, as DNA: TGTGCCAGCAGCTTAAGGCTAGCGGATACGCAGTATTTT.

The V gene is TRBV10-3, the J gene TRBJ1-1; possibly TRBD1 for D (5 bases). This CDR3 is built from 17 residues. CDR1 and CDR2 (germline): ENHRY, SYGVKD. Trimming cost V 3 bases and J 4 bases, with 21 bases left between them. The CDR3 loop reads CAISDLVATAGGTEAFF. Here the CDR3 DNA reads TGTGCCATCAGTGATCTCGTAGCCACAGCGGGGGGCACTGAAGCTTTCTTT.

This clonotype appeared a few times. The rearrangement joins TRBV9 to TRBJ2-3; the D is unclear. CDR1 is SGDLS and CDR2 is YYNGEE in the germline V gene. V lost 1 base, J lost 1 base, and 4 bases lay in between. CDR3 length equals 13 residues. The CDR3 sequence: CASSVFRTDTQYF. CDR3 nucleotides: TGTGCCAGCAGCGTATTCCGCACAGATACGCAGTATTTT.

The chain is built from TRBV6-2 or TRBV6-3 and TRBJ2-7; TRBD1 agrees at 7 bases. The germline V gene encodes CDR1 MNHEY and CDR2 SVGEGT. This CDR3 is built from 16 residues. With 3 bases clipped from V and 2 bases from J, the junction kept 10 bases outside the gene matches. This CDR3 is CASSYPGQLSTYEQYF. Written as DNA, the CDR3 is TGTGCCAGCAGTTATCCGGGACAGTTGAGCACCTACGAGCAGTACTTC.

J is TRBJ2-1 and V is TRBV4-2; 13 bases match TRBD2. There are 19 residues in the CDR3. The V gene's germline CDR1 is LGHNA and CDR2 YNFKEQ. V was pared by 1 base and J by 0 bases, with 6 bases of the junction left unmatched. CDR3: CASSQVFTSGGASYNEQFF. CDR3 nucleotide sequence: TGTGCCAGCAGCCAAGTCTTTACTAGCGGGGGGGCCTCCTACAATGAGCAGTTCTTC.

The chain combines TRBV6-2 or TRBV6-3 with TRBJ2-6; D unresolved. This CDR3 contains 16 residues. Trimming removed 7 bases at V and 4 bases at J, with 17 bases between. Germline V gives CDR1 MNHEY, CDR2 SVGEGT. The CDR3 sequence: CASMDLPSPGANVLTF. CDR3 nucleotide sequence: TGTGCCAGCATGGACCTCCCAAGCCCAGGGGCCAACGTCCTGACTTTC.

This clonotype was counted between two and nine times. The rearrangement joins TRBV11-2 to TRBJ2-3, with 11 bases matching TRBD2. V shed 1 base and J 2 bases; nucleotides not matched to a gene: 8. The germline V gene encodes CDR1 SGHAT and CDR2 FQNNGV. The CDR3 loop spans 18 amino acids. This CDR3 is CASSLGFSGRAFTDTQYF. The CDR3 coding sequence is TGTGCCAGCAGCTTAGGTTTTAGCGGGAGGGCCTTCACAGATACGCAGTATTTT.

This clonotype was counted many times. V is TRBV6-2 or TRBV6-3 and J is TRBJ2-3; D is ambiguous. This CDR3 contains 12 residues. Germline lookup yields CDR1 MNHEY and CDR2 SVGEGT. Trimming left V 2 bases short and J 4 bases short, with 4 bases between. CDR3 nucleotide sequence: TGTGCCAGCAGTTACGTCCCAGATACGCAGTATTTT. Translated: CASSYVPDTQYF.

The genes are TRBV28 and TRBJ2-7, with 8 bases fitting TRBD1. The germline V gene has CDR1 MDHEN and CDR2 SYDVKM. The trim removed 6 bases at V and 2 bases at J, leaving 9 bases unmatched. CDR3 length equals 15 residues. CDR3 DNA sequence: TGTGCCAGCAGGAACGACAGGGGAGAGGCCTACGAGCAGTACTTC. It codes for CASRNDRGEAYEQYF.

This clonotype was found a few times. The V gene is TRBV7-2, the J gene TRBJ1-2; 9 bases align to TRBD1. V trimming: 8 bases; J trimming: 4 bases; junction bases outside the gene matches: 11. This CDR3 comprises 15 residues. The V gene's germline CDR1 is SGHTA and CDR2 FQGNSA. Written as DNA, the CDR3 is TGTGCCAGCCTACAACCGGGACAGGGAGTCTATGGCTACACCTTC. Protein product: CASLQPGQGVYGYTF. Full variable domain (missing parts from reference TRBV7-2 and TRBJ1-2): GAGVSQSPSNKVTEKGKDVELRCDPISGHTALYWYRQSLGQGLEFLIYFQGNSAPDKSGLPSDRFSAERTGGSVSTLTIQRTQQEDSAVYLCASLQPGQGVYGYTFGSGTRLTVV.

In its sample, this clonotype was seen a few times. Relative to the germline gene, one junction end is altered; a read error may explain this. The rearrangement uses TRBV7-7 and TRBJ2-7; D not certain. This CDR3 has 15 residues. CDR1 is SSHAT and CDR2 is FNYEAQ in the germline V gene (reference sequence). CDR3 loop: CASSREGPPSYEQYF. The CDR3 DNA follows: TGTGCTAGCAGCCGCGAAGGGCCCCCCTCCTACGAGCAGTACTTC.

This clonotype was seen repeatedly, ten times or more. The V gene is TRBV10-3, the J gene TRBJ2-7; D call uncertain. The germline gives CDR1 ENHRY, CDR2 SYGVKD. The CDR3 sequence is 14 residues long. The V end was cut by 7 bases, the J end by 4 bases, with 17 bases between. The CDR3, as DNA: TGTGCCATCAAGAGAGGACGCGAATTATACGAGCAGTACTTC. Protein sequence: CAIKRGRELYEQYF.

The chain employs TRBV11-3 and TRBJ2-2; 7 positions agree with TRBD1. Germline trimming cut 3 bases from V and 8 bases from J; bases unmatched to any gene: 6. CDR1 and CDR2 from the germline V gene are SGHNT and YENEEA. There are 14 residues in the CDR3. In DNA form, the CDR3 reads TGTGCCAGCAGCTTCTCACAGGGGCTAGGGGAGCTGTTTTTT. It is translated as CASSFSQGLGELFF.

The V call is TRBV5-1, the J call TRBJ2-2, with 14 positions matching TRBD2. After removal of 4 bases from V and 1 base from J, the junction contained 6 bases not matched to a gene. The germline V gene encodes CDR1 SGHRS and CDR2 YFSETQ. The length of the CDR3 is 18 residues. The CDR3 DNA reads as TGCGCCAGCAGCCCACCAGGGACTAGCGGGAGGAACACCGGGGAGCTGTTTTTT. It encodes CASSPPGTSGRNTGELFF. Full variable domain (remainder filled in from reference TRBV5-1 and TRBJ2-2): KAGVTQTPRYLIKTRGQQVTLSCSPISGHRSVSWYQQTPGQGLQFLFEYFSETQRNKGNFPGRFSGRQFSNSRSEMNVSTLELGDSALYLCASSPPGTSGRNTGELFFGEGSRLTVL.

V gene TRBV5-1 combines with J gene TRBJ1-2; D uncertain. Germline CDR1 SGHRS, CDR2 YFSETQ. V lost 5 bases to trimming and J lost 5 bases, with 16 bases between them. The CDR3 is 14 residues long. The CDR3 region is CASRERGSGYGYTF. The CDR3 coding sequence is TGCGCCAGCAGAGAGAGAGGGTCTGGGTATGGCTACACCTTC. Combining the CDR3 with reference TRBV5-1 and TRBJ1-2 gives the whole variable domain KAGVTQTPRYLIKTRGQQVTLSCSPISGHRSVSWYQQTPGQGLQFLFEYFSETQRNKGNFPGRFSGRQFSNSRSEMNVSTLELGDSALYLCASRERGSGYGYTFGSGTRLTVV.

V and J are TRBV28 and TRBJ1-2, with TRBD1 as a possible D gene (5 bases). From germline, CDR1 is MDHEN and CDR2 SYDVKM. The CDR3 length is 13 residues. V was pared by 5 bases and J by 3 bases, with 10 bases between. CDR3 amino acids: CASSNGADYGYTF. For the CDR3, the DNA is TGTGCCAGCAGTAACGGGGCGGACTATGGCTACACCTTC.

This sequence joins TRBV12-3 or TRBV12-4 and TRBJ2-1; D is perhaps TRBD1 (5 bases). The CDR3 contains 13 residues. The V gene lost 6 bases and the J gene lost 6 bases, with 12 bases spanning the gap. The CDR3 loop reads CASRLRGFNEQFF. The CDR3 DNA follows: TGTGCCAGCAGATTAAGGGGTTTCAATGAGCAGTTCTTC.

V and J are TRBV20-1 and TRBJ2-7, with D hard to call. Germline V gives CDR1 DFQATT, CDR2 SNEGSKA (reference sequence). This CDR3 is 13 amino acids long. V dropped 6 bases and J dropped 4 bases, with 16 bases sitting between them. The CDR3 coding sequence is TGCAGTGCGCGTCCTCAGTTCGGGTACGAGCAGTACTTC. It codes for CSARPQFGYEQYF.

This clonotype came up many times. J is TRBJ2-7 and V is TRBV12-3 or TRBV12-4; D is unresolved. Trimming pared 3 bases from V and 9 bases from J, leaving 18 bases between. The CDR3 is 14 residues long. CDR3 in DNA: TGTGCCAGCAGTTTCCGGTCCGCTACCTCTGGGCAGTACTTC. Translating gives CASSFRSATSGQYF.

This clonotype came up a few times. The rearrangement joins TRBV4-1 to TRBJ1-2, with 9 bases lining up with TRBD1. The CDR3 sequence is 16 residues long. Trimming at V came to 3 bases and at J to 2 bases, leaving 7 bases not matched to a gene. Germline V lookup: CDR1 MGHRA, CDR2 YSYEKL. CDR3 in amino acids: CASSHVQGAFNYGYTF. CDR3 bases: TGCGCCAGCAGCCACGTACAGGGGGCATTCAACTATGGCTACACCTTC.